This TCR beta chain was sequenced in a study of blood T cells in healthy people across ages. The sample holds a few counts of this clonotype. Its target is unknown. Per-sample yields of isolated PBMCs were at least 6 million. RNA extraction gave at least 5.5 micrograms of total RNA per sample. This CDR3 is 14 amino acids long. Deletions cut 1 base from V and 1 base from J, with 8 bases between. CDR1 and CDR2 (germline): SGHDT, YYEEEE. Overall study results and limits: Diversity estimated from one million T cells was considered an underestimate.

Then a second PCR, running about 6 to 11 cycles, was carried out with a sample-barcoded 5' primer and a J-beta primer mix. Every molecule of cDNA carried a tag from a template-switch adaptor with 12 random nucleotides. MiXCR was run by TCRdb on the 5' RACE reads, yielding one entry per CDR3 protein. Seen here are fewer than 750,000 distinct CDR3 sequences, under 65% observed once, and the top ten hold roughly 12%. The clonotype comes from a woman older than 75 in good health. The specimen was blood. The chain recombines TRBV5-6 with TRBJ2-5; tentatively, D is TRBD2 (5 bases). Here the CDR3 reads CASSLTGVQETQYF. DNA of the CDR3: TGTGCCAGCAGCTTGACCGGGGTCCAAGAGACCCAGTACTTC.